Given below is one T cell receptor (beta chain) in context. Its antigen is not known. Use of 60 Vbeta and 13 Jbeta primers characterized the PCR. Sequencing was performed with immunoSEQ multiplex PCR; in TCRdb, only in-frame clones are kept and a portion is missing. The sample includes about 98,000 clones, about 70% of them seen just once. Germline CDR1 reads SGHVS; CDR2 reads FQNEAQ. This CDR3 has 13 amino acids. The V gene end was trimmed by 5 bases and the J gene end by 9 bases; junction bases not matched to a gene: 6. This entry belongs to a study of cytomegalovirus exposure and HLA in healthy donors. Study-level results: Presence/absence analyses assumed roughly uniform sequencing depth across donors, which may not hold. Prior analysis indicated that the majority of TCR beta V segments exhibited productivity approximately 87% or approximately 30% of the time. Donor immune exposure was known only as CMV serostatus.

The receptor's source is a female donor in good health and CMV-seronegative. The sequenced material came from PBMCs. This chain connects TRBV7-8 to TRBJ2-1; TRBD2 matches at 8 bases. This chain's CDR3 is CASSNLAGSEQFF. CDR3 DNA: TGTGCCAGCAGCAATCTAGCGGGCTCTGAGCAGTTCTTC.